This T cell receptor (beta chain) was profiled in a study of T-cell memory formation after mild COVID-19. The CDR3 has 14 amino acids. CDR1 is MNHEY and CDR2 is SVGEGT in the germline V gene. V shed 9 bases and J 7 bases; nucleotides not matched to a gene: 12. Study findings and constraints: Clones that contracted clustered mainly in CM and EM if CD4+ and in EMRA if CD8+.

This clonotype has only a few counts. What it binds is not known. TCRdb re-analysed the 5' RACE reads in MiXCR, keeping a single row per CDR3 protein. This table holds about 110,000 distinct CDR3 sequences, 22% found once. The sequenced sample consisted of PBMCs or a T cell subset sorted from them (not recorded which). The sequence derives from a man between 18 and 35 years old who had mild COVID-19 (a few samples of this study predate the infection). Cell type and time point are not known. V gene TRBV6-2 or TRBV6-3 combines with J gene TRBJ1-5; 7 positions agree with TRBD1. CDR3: CASVTGLGVQPQHF. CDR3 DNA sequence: TGTGCCAGTGTGACAGGGTTGGGAGTACAGCCCCAGCATTTT.